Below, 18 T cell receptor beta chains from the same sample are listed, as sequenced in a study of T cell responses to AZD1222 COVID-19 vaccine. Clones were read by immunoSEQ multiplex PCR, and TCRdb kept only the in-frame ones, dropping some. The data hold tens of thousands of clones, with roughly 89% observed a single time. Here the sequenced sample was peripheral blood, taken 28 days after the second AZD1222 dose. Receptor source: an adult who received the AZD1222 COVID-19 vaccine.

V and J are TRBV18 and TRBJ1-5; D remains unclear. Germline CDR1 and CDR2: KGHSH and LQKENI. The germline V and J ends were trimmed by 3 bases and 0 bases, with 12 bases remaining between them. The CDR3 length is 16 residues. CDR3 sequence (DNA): TGTGCCAGCTCACCCGCCGGACTCTATAGCAATCAGCCCCAGCATTTT. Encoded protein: CASSPAGLYSNQPQHF.

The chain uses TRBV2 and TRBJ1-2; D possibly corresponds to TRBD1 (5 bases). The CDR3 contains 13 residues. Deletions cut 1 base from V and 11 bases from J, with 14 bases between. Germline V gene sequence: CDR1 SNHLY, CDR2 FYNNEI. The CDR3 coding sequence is TGTGCCAGCAGTGAAGGGGGACCCTCTGGGTACACCTTC. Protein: CASSEGGPSGYTF.

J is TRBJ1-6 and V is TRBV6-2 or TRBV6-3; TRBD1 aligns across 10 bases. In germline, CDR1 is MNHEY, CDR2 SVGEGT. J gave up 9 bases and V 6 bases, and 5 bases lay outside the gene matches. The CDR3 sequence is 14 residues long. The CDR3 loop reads CASSRRDRGSPLHF. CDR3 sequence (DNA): TGTGCCAGCAGCCGCCGGGACAGGGGTTCACCCCTCCACTTT.

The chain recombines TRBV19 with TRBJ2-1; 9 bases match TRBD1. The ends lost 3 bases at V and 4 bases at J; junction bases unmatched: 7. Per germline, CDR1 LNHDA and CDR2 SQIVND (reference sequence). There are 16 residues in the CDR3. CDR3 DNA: TGTGCCAGTAGTATTAAAGCCGGGACAGGGTACAATGAGCAGTTCTTC. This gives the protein CASSIKAGTGYNEQFF. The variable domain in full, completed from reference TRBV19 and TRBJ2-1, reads DGGITQSPKYLFRKEGQNVTLSCEQNLNHDAMYWYRQDPGQGLRLIYYSQIVNDFQKGDIAEGYSVSREKKESFPLTVTSAQKNPTAFYLCASSIKAGTGYNEQFFGPGTRLTVL.

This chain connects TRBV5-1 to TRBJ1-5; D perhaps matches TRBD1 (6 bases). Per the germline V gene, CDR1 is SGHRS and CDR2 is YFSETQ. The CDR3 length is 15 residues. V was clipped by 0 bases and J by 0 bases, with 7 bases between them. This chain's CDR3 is CASSLGTDSNQPQHF. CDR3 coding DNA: TGCGCCAGCAGCTTGGGGACAGATAGCAATCAGCCCCAGCATTTT.

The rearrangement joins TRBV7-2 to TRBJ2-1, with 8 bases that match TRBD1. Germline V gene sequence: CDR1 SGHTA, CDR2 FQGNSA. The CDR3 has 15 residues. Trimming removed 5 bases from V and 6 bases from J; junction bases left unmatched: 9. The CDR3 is CASSPAQGAGNEQFF. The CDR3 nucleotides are TGTGCCAGCAGCCCGGCCCAGGGGGCTGGCAATGAGCAGTTCTTC.

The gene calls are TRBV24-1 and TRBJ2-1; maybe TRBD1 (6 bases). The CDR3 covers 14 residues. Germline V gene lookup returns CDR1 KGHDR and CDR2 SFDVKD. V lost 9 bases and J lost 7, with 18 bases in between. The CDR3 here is CATGFTGNPNEQFF. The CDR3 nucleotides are TGTGCCACCGGATTTACAGGGAACCCTAATGAGCAGTTCTTC.

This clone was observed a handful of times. DNA of the CDR3: TGTGCCAGCAGCTTAAACGGGATGGGGGAAGAGACCCAGTACTTC. Residues: CASSLNGMGEETQYF. This chain links TRBV7-3 with TRBJ2-5; the D call may be TRBD1 or TRBD2 (5 bases each). CDR3 length equals 15 residues. V shed 1 base and J shed 3 bases, with 12 bases lying between them. Germline values: CDR1 SGHTA, CDR2 FQGTGA.

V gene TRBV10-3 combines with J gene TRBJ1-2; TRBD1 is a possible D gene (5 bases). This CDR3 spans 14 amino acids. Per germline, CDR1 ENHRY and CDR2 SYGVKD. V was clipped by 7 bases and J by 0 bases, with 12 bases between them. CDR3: CAIKGGASNYGYTF. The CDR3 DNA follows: TGTGCCATCAAAGGCGGGGCCTCTAACTATGGCTACACCTTC.

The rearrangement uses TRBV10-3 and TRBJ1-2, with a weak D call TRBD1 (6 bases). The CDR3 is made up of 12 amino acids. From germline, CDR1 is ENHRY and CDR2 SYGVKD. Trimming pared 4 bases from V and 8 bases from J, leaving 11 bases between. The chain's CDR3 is CAISGGRGGYTF. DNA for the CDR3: TGTGCCATCAGTGGTGGCAGGGGAGGCTACACCTTC.

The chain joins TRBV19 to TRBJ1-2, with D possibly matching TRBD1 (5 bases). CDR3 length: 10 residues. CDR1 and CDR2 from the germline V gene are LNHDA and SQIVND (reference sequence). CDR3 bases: TGTGCTTCAGGGTTCTATGGCTACACCTTC. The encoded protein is CASGFYGYTF.

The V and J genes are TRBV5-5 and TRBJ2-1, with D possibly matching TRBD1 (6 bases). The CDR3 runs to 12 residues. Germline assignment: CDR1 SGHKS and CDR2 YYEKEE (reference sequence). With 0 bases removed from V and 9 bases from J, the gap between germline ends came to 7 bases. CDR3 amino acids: CASSLAGAEQFF. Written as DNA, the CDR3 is TGTGCCAGCAGCTTGGCAGGGGCTGAGCAGTTCTTC.

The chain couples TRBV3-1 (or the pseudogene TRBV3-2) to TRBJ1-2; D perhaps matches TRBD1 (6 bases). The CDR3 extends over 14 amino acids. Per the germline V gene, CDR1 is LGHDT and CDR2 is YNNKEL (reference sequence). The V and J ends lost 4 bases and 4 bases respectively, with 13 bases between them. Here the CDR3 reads CASSPGGAIYGYTF. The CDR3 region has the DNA TGTGCCAGCAGCCCCGGGGGGGCTATCTATGGCTACACCTTC.

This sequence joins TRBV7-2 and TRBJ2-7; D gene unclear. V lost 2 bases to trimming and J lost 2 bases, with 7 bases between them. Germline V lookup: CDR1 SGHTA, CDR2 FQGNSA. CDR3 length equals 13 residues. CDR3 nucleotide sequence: TGTGCCAGCAGCTTACAGATGGCCTACGAGCAGTACTTC. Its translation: CASSLQMAYEQYF.

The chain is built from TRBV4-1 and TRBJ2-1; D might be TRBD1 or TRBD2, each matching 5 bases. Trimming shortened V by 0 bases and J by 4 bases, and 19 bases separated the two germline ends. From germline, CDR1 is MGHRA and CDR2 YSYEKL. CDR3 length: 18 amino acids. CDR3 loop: CASSQDMGLGRDYNEQFF. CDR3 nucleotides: TGCGCCAGCAGCCAAGATATGGGTTTGGGACGGGATTACAATGAGCAGTTCTTC.

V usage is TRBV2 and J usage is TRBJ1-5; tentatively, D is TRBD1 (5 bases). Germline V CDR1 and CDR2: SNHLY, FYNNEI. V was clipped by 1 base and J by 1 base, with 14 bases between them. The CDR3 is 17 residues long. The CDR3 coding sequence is TGTGCCAGCAGTGAAGTCCGCAGGGTGATCAGCAATCAGCCCCAGCATTTT. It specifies CASSEVRRVISNQPQHF.

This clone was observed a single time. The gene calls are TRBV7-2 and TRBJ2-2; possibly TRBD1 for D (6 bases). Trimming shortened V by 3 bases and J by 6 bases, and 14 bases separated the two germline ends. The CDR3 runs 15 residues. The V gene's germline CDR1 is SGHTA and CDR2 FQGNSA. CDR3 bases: TGTGCCAGCAGCTTCGTGGCCTCAGGGGCCGGGGAGCTGTTTTTT. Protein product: CASSFVASGAGELFF.

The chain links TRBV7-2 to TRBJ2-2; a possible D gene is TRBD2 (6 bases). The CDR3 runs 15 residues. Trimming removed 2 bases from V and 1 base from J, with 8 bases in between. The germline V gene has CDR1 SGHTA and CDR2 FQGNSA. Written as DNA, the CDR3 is TGTGCCAGCAGCTTAACGGGGGAGAACACCGGGGAGCTGTTTTTT. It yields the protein CASSLTGENTGELFF.